The 10 T cell receptor beta chains below were found in one sample sequenced in a study of T cell repertoires in cytomegalovirus infection. Their antigen targets remain unknown. TCRdb re-called the reads through MiXCR, storing one row per CDR3 protein. Among fewer than 350,000 distinct CDR3 sequences, roughly 28% were seen once, and the ten largest hold 15% to 20%. The sequencing here drew on cultured PBMCs, taken from culture after CMV antigen stimulation. The receptors derive from a human donor in good health (CMV status not recorded). Some clones in this sample may be carry-over from other donors' samples.

The chain is built from TRBV7-2 and TRBJ1-5; tentatively, D is TRBD1 (5 bases). The CDR3 runs 15 residues. Germline CDR1 is SGHTA and CDR2 is FQGNSA. V was clipped by 5 bases and J by 5 bases, with 16 bases between them. CDR3 nucleotide sequence: TGTGCCAGCAGCGTACGGGGAGGGGAGGATCAGCCCCAGCATTTT. This sequence encodes CASSVRGGEDQPQHF.

This clonotype was recorded a few times. V usage is TRBV6-5 and J usage is TRBJ1-2; 10 bases agree with TRBD1. This CDR3 region has 14 residues. The ends lost 2 bases at V and 7 bases at J; junction bases unmatched: 4. CDR1 is MNHEY and CDR2 is SVGAGI in the germline V gene. The CDR3 DNA sequence: TGTGCCAGCAGTTACCCGGGACAGGGGTTTGGCTACACCTTC. This encodes CASSYPGQGFGYTF.

This clonotype was counted only a few times. The chain recombines TRBV12-3 or TRBV12-4 with TRBJ1-1; D call uncertain. V lost 6 bases and J 3 bases, leaving 17 bases between the germline ends. This CDR3 contains 15 residues. CDR3 nucleotide sequence: TGTGCCAGCAGCCGATATGGGCGCGGGGACACTGAAGCTTTCTTT. Translated, it gives CASSRYGRGDTEAFF.

This clonotype was observed a handful of times. The rearrangement uses TRBV6-2 or TRBV6-3 and TRBJ2-7; 7 nucleotides match TRBD1. V shed 7 bases, J shed 6 bases, and the junction held 6 bases outside the gene matches. CDR1 and CDR2 (germline): MNHEY, SVGEGT. CDR3 length: 12 residues. The chain's CDR3 is CASNPGQAEQYF. The CDR3 DNA sequence: TGTGCCAGCAACCCCGGACAGGCCGAGCAGTACTTC.

The CDR3 DNA reads TGTGCCAGCAGCTTAGACCCGACGGACACAGATACGCAGTATTTT. It codes for CASSLDPTDTDTQYF. The V gene is TRBV11-2, the J gene TRBJ2-3, with D uncertain. Trimming took off 0 bases at V and 2 bases at J, with 9 bases between the two ends. Germline V gene sequence: CDR1 SGHAT, CDR2 FQNNGV. The length of the CDR3 is 15 residues.

This chain connects TRBV4-2 to TRBJ1-4; 7 bases are a match to TRBD1. Germline V gene data show CDR1 as LGHNA and CDR2 as YNFKEQ. CDR3 length: 15 amino acids. With 4 bases clipped from V and 5 bases from J, the junction kept 7 bases outside the gene matches. CDR3 sequence (DNA): TGTGCCAGCAGCCTTCAGGGGGTGGGAAATGAAAAACTGTTTTTT. The encoded protein is CASSLQGVGNEKLFF.

This clonotype was picked up a small number of times. The rearrangement links TRBV7-3 to TRBJ2-2, with 10 bases aligning to TRBD2. The V segment lost 1 base and the J segment 3 bases; nucleotides outside the gene matches: 2. Germline values: CDR1 SGHTA, CDR2 FQGTGA. The CDR3 is made up of 16 amino acids. The CDR3 nucleotides read TGTGCCAGCAGCTTAAGCCTAGCGGGAGACACCGGGGAGCTGTTTTTT. Translation: CASSLSLAGDTGELFF.

V and J are TRBV11-3 and TRBJ2-1; the match to TRBD2 covers 7 bases. There are 18 residues in the CDR3. Germline lookup yields CDR1 SGHNT and CDR2 YENEEA. Unmatched junction bases numbered 13, after V lost 1 base and J lost 4 bases. The CDR3 loop reads CASSLGGSVGGGYNEQFF. For the CDR3, the DNA is TGTGCCAGCAGCTTAGGGGGGAGTGTGGGCGGGGGATACAATGAGCAGTTCTTC.

CDR3 sequence reads: CASRLGGNSGYEQYF. CDR3 sequence (DNA): TGTGCCAGCAGGCTTGGAGGGAATAGCGGTTACGAGCAGTACTTC. This rearrangement joins TRBV12-3 or TRBV12-4 to TRBJ2-7; maybe TRBD2 (6 bases). The CDR3 spans 15 residues. V dropped 6 bases and J dropped 4 bases, with 19 bases sitting between them.

This chain joins TRBV4-1 and TRBJ2-1; D perhaps matches TRBD2 (6 bases). Trimming stripped 4 bases from V and 7 bases from J, with 26 bases between. The length of the CDR3 is 18 residues. From germline, CDR1 is MGHRA and CDR2 YSYEKL. CDR3 sequence: CASSLAAVGLRGINEQFF. The DNA for the CDR3 is TGCGCCAGCAGCCTAGCTGCGGTGGGACTCCGGGGGATAAATGAGCAGTTCTTC.